What follows are 17 T cell receptor beta chains derived from one specimen sequenced in a study of cytomegalovirus exposure and HLA in healthy donors. The PCR employed 60 Vbeta primers together with 13 Jbeta primers. The assay was immunoSEQ multiplex PCR, and TCRdb's table has in-frame clones only and misses some. Among fewer than 90,000 clones, around three quarters were seen once, and the ten largest hold about 10%. The material sequenced was PBMCs. The receptors come from a woman aged 50 to 60 in good health and CMV-seropositive.

This clone was seen once. The V and J genes are TRBV19 and TRBJ1-3; 12 nucleotides line up with TRBD1. There are 17 residues in the CDR3. Germline CDR1 reads LNHDA; CDR2 reads SQIVND (reference sequence). V shed 3 bases and J 3 bases; nucleotides not matched to a gene: 6. The CDR3 loop is CASSIYGTGGLGNTIYF. For the CDR3, the DNA is TGTGCCAGTAGTATCTATGGGACAGGGGGCCTTGGAAACACCATATATTTT. The entire variable domain, with the rest obtained from reference TRBV19 and TRBJ1-3, is as follows: DGGITQSPKYLFRKEGQNVTLSCEQNLNHDAMYWYRQDPGQGLRLIYYSQIVNDFQKGDIAEGYSVSREKKESFPLTVTSAQKNPTAFYLCASSIYGTGGLGNTIYFGEGSWLTVV.

In this sample, this clone turned up once. The chain employs TRBV5-4 and TRBJ2-3, with 9 positions matching TRBD2. V lost 3 bases and J lost 5; bases outside the gene matches: 13. The germline gives CDR1 SGHNT, CDR2 YYREEE (reference sequence). This CDR3 has 17 residues. The CDR3 sequence is CASSSIAGEIRGDTQYF. The CDR3 nucleotides read TGTGCCAGCAGCTCGATAGCGGGGGAAATAAGAGGAGATACGCAGTATTTT. Full variable domain (rest looked up from reference TRBV5-4 and TRBJ2-3): ETGVTQSPTHLIKTRGQQVTLRCSSQSGHNTVSWYQQALGQGPQFIFQYYREEENGRGNFPPRFSGLQFPNYSSELNVNALELDDSALYLCASSSIAGEIRGDTQYFGPGTRLTVL.

This chain joins TRBV2 and TRBJ1-2; 8 nucleotides line up with TRBD1. CDR1 and CDR2 (germline): SNHLY, FYNNEI. CDR3 length: 15 amino acids. Unmatched junction bases numbered 9, after V lost 7 bases and J lost 2 bases. The CDR3 DNA sequence: TGTGCCAGCAAAGCCTGGGCAGGGGGCAACTATGGCTACACCTTC. This gives the protein CASKAWAGGNYGYTF.

V is TRBV6-6 and J is TRBJ1-5; D possibly corresponds to TRBD1 (5 bases). The CDR3 spans 14 residues. V was trimmed by 5 bases and J by 4 bases, leaving 12 bases between them. The germline CDR1 and CDR2 sequences are MNHNY and SVGAGI (reference sequence). CDR3: CASSPTQENQPQHF. The CDR3 region has the DNA TGTGCCAGCAGTCCAACACAGGAGAATCAGCCCCAGCATTTT.

V usage is TRBV11-3 and J usage is TRBJ2-1, with a possible D match to TRBD1 (5 bases). This CDR3 has 13 amino acids. The germline gives CDR1 SGHNT, CDR2 YENEEA. V was trimmed by 5 bases and J by 9 bases, leaving 14 bases between them. CDR3 sequence: CASSRSYRSEQFF. The CDR3 region has the DNA TGTGCCAGCAGCCGATCCTACAGGTCTGAGCAGTTCTTC.

This clone was counted a few times. The V call is TRBV27, the J call TRBJ1-4; D may be TRBD1 (6 bases). Germline values: CDR1 MNHEY, CDR2 SMNVEV (reference sequence). V lost 4 bases and J 5 bases, leaving 11 bases between the germline ends. CDR3 length equals 14 residues. CDR3 sequence: CASSSGTRNEKLFF. Written as DNA, the CDR3 is TGTGCCAGCAGTTCGGGGACAAGGAATGAAAAACTGTTTTTT.

The chain joins TRBV28 to TRBJ2-6, with 12 bases lining up with TRBD1. This CDR3 comprises 18 residues. CDR1 and CDR2 (germline): MDHEN, SYDVKM. J was trimmed by 4 bases and V by 8 bases; bases with no gene match: 12. The CDR3 DNA sequence: TGTGCCAGCCGAACCTGGGGACAGGGGGCGACCGGGGCCAACGTCCTGACTTTC. Protein: CASRTWGQGATGANVLTF. The full variable domain, its missing parts supplied by reference TRBV28 and TRBJ2-6, is DVKVTQSSRYLVKRTGEKVFLECVQDMDHENMFWYRQDPGLGLRLIYFSYDVKMKEKGDIPEGYSVSREKKERFSLILESASTNQTSMYLCASRTWGQGATGANVLTFGAGSRLTVL.

The chain employs TRBV5-6 and TRBJ1-2; 9 positions agree with TRBD1. The V and J ends lost 5 bases and 8 bases, in that order; junction bases with no gene match: 7. CDR1 is SGHDT and CDR2 is YYEEEE in the germline V gene. CDR3 size: 13 residues. The CDR3: CASRVQGAEGYTF. In DNA form, the CDR3 reads TGTGCCAGCAGGGTACAGGGGGCTGAAGGCTACACCTTC. Together with reference TRBV5-6 and TRBJ1-2, the CDR3 gives the full variable domain: DAGVTQSPTHLIKTRGQQVTLRCSPKSGHDTVSWYQQALGQGPQFIFQYYEEEERQRGNFPDRFSGHQFPNYSSELNVNALLLGDSALYLCASRVQGAEGYTFGSGTRLTVV.

This clone was seen a few times. The CDR3 DNA reads as TGTGCCGGATCGACTAGCGGAAGCTCCTACGAGCAGTACTTC. Its protein is CAGSTSGSSYEQYF. The chain is built from TRBV6-6 and TRBJ2-7, with TRBD2 matching 9 bases. This CDR3 contains 14 residues. Unmatched junction bases numbered 8, after V lost 11 bases and J lost 0 bases. Germline V gene lookup returns CDR1 MNHNY and CDR2 SVGAGI (reference sequence).

The V call is TRBV7-2, the J call TRBJ2-2; weak D call: TRBD1 (6 bases). Germline-derived CDR1 and CDR2 are SGHTA and FQGNSA. Trimming took off 4 bases at V and 4 bases at J, with 22 bases between the two ends. The CDR3 length is 18 residues. CDR3 sequence reads: CASSWIRSTGQGTGELFF. CDR3 DNA sequence: TGTGCCAGCAGCTGGATTCGGAGCACAGGGCAGGGCACCGGGGAGCTGTTTTTT.

V is TRBV7-2 and J is TRBJ2-3, with 16 bases matching TRBD2. V gave up 5 bases and J gave up 4 bases; unmatched junction bases: 3. Germline V gene data show CDR1 as SGHTA and CDR2 as FQGNSA. The CDR3 contains 16 residues. The CDR3 sequence is CASSPGLAGGADTQYF. The CDR3 nucleotides are TGTGCCAGCAGCCCGGGACTAGCGGGAGGGGCAGATACGCAGTATTTT. The full variable domain, rest sourced from reference TRBV7-2 and TRBJ2-3, is GAGVSQSPSNKVTEKGKDVELRCDPISGHTALYWYRQSLGQGLEFLIYFQGNSAPDKSGLPSDRFSAERTGGSVSTLTIQRTQQEDSAVYLCASSPGLAGGADTQYFGPGTRLTVL.

The CDR3 region has the DNA TGTGCCATTACGACCCCTAGCTCCTACGAGCAGTACTTC. Residues: CAITTPSSYEQYF. The rearrangement joins TRBV28 to TRBJ2-7; unclear D gene. The germline V gene has CDR1 MDHEN and CDR2 SYDVKM. Trimming took 10 bases from V and 0 from J, leaving 13 bases between them. The CDR3 is made up of 13 amino acids.

The rearrangement links TRBV28 to TRBJ1-1, with 7 bases that match TRBD1. V lost 3 bases to trimming and J lost 1 base; unmatched junction nucleotides: 2. The CDR3 totals 14 residues. CDR1 is MDHEN, CDR2 SYDVKM, per germline. The CDR3 sequence: CASSLGQTNTEAFF. In DNA, the CDR3 is TGTGCCAGCAGTTTGGGACAGACGAACACTGAAGCTTTCTTT. The full variable domain, completed using reference TRBV28 and TRBJ1-1, is DVKVTQSSRYLVKRTGEKVFLECVQDMDHENMFWYRQDPGLGLRLIYFSYDVKMKEKGDIPEGYSVSREKKERFSLILESASTNQTSMYLCASSLGQTNTEAFFGQGTRLTVV.

This clone showed up just a few times. The rearrangement joins TRBV28 to TRBJ2-4, with D perhaps matching TRBD2 (5 bases). CDR1 MDHEN and CDR2 SYDVKM come from the germline V gene. There are 17 residues in the CDR3. Deletions cut 3 bases from V and 1 base from J, with 16 bases between. The CDR3 nucleotides read TGTGCCAGCAGTTTCCCGGGGTTAGACGGGGCCAAAAACATTCAGTACTTC. It encodes CASSFPGLDGAKNIQYF.

This chain links TRBV19 with TRBJ2-5; weak D call: TRBD2 (5 bases). Germline assignment: CDR1 LNHDA and CDR2 SQIVND (reference sequence). This CDR3 contains 15 residues. The V end lost 0 bases, the J end lost 4 bases, and 12 bases lay between the germline ends. The CDR3: CASSIELRVGETQYF. Written as DNA, the CDR3 is TGTGCCAGTAGTATAGAATTGAGGGTCGGAGAGACCCAGTACTTC.

This clone was seen a single time. The chain recombines TRBV7-2 with TRBJ1-1; TRBD1 is a possible D gene (5 bases). The CDR3 runs 14 residues. Germline V gene data show CDR1 as SGHTA and CDR2 as FQGNSA. Trimming cost V 1 base and J 3 bases, with 9 bases left between them. This chain's CDR3 is CASSLVGVDTEAFF. The CDR3, as DNA: TGTGCCAGCAGCTTAGTAGGGGTGGACACTGAAGCTTTCTTT. Full variable domain (remainder filled in from reference TRBV7-2 and TRBJ1-1): GAGVSQSPSNKVTEKGKDVELRCDPISGHTALYWYRQSLGQGLEFLIYFQGNSAPDKSGLPSDRFSAERTGGSVSTLTIQRTQQEDSAVYLCASSLVGVDTEAFFGQGTRLTVV.

This clone was recorded only once. The chain has TRBV7-2 and TRBJ2-7; TRBD2 aligns across 10 bases. The V segment lost 4 bases and the J segment 2 bases; nucleotides outside the gene matches: 2. In germline, CDR1 is SGHTA, CDR2 FQGNSA. The CDR3 runs to 14 residues. This CDR3 is CASSSGLAAYEQYF. CDR3 nucleotides: TGTGCCAGCAGCTCTGGACTAGCGGCCTACGAGCAGTACTTC.